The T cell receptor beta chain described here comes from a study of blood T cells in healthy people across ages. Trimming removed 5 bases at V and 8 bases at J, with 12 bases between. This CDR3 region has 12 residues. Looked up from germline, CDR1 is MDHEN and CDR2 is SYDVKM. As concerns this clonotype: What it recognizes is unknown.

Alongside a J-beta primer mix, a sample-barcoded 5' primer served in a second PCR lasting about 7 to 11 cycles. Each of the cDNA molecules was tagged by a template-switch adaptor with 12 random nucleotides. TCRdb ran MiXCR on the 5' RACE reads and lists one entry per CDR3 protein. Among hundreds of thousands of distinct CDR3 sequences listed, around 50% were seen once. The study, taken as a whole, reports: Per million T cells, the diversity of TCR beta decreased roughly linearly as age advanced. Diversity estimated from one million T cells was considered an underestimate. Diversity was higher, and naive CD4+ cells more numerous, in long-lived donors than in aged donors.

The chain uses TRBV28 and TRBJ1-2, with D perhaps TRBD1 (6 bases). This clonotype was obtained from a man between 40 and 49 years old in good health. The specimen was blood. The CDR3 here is CASSQGQDGYTF. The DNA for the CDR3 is TGTGCCAGCAGTCAGGGACAAGACGGCTACACCTTC.